The clone carrying this TCR beta chain was observed many times. The target antigen is unknown. CDR3 regions were amplified by Arm-PCR using iRepertoire HTBI primers to build TCR beta libraries. TCRdb re-analysed the multiplex PCR reads in MiXCR, keeping a single row per CDR3 protein. The sample carries about 530,000 distinct CDR3 sequences, 16% recorded once. The sample is drawn from a study of regulatory T cells in long-lasting Graves disease. Whole-study context: Antithyroid drug exposure in newly diagnosed Graves' patients had lasted under 3 months. Study-wide results and limits: The sample size was small, and this may have reduced accuracy. Lower TCR diversity was seen in persistent Graves' patients than in newly diagnosed ones.

Specified time point: newly diagnosed GD, antithyroid drugs for less than 3 months. Extracted PBMC RNA gave rise to the TCR library. The germline V gene encodes CDR1 MNHNS and CDR2 SASEGT. The CDR3 spans 16 residues. With 4 bases removed from V and 0 bases from J, the gap between germline ends came to 13 bases. The sample also formed part of further work on T cells in Graves' hyperthyroidism and ophthalmopathy. Per that study: The HTBI primer set was used in a first-round RT-PCR of the TCR CDR3.

This sequence joins TRBV6-1 and TRBJ2-1, with D possibly being TRBD1 or TRBD2 (6 bases each). This TCR came from a woman in her forties or fifties with Graves disease. The specimen was peripheral blood mononuclear cells (PBMCs), collected at new diagnosis, from a patient treated with antithyroid drugs. The CDR3 nucleotides read TGTGCCAGCAGTGTAAGGGGGGCCGGCTCCTACAATGAGCAGTTCTTC. It specifies CASSVRGAGSYNEQFF.